Included here is one T cell receptor (beta chain) sequence, with context. Its antigen target is currently unknown. Base qualities were left out, and no much larger clone turns up one base away. Each donor gave one peripheral blood draw, averaging roughly 100 mL, which was collected into heparinised tubes. A BD FACSAria II was used to sort naive, central memory, regulatory and stem cell-like memory CD4+ T cells with a panel that included CD45RO, CCR7, CD25, CD127, CD95 and CD27. A purity above 98% was achieved for all sorted populations. PBMCs were isolated immediately by Lymphoprep density gradient centrifugation and stained directly without culture. Samples were stained and sorted in pairs, with one healthy donor and one patient per experiment, so that batch effects were minimized. This entry comes from a study of beta chain features in type 1 diabetes (dated by TCRdb to about 2018). As for the study more broadly: Patients and healthy donors did not differ in mean age, gender distribution, total cell number or subset yield. A total of 107,917,701 sorted cells were examined across all samples, and the number of cells per subset was strongly correlated with RNA yield. In the study, recently diagnosed type 1 diabetes patients and matched healthy donors were compared on the TCRB repertoires of their sorted circulating CD4+ T cell subsets. Whereas all 30 or so donors provided naive and central memory subsets, regulatory and stem cell-like memory subsets were isolated from just 8 patients and about eight healthy donors. On the study overall, not on this receptor specifically: HLA sub-analyses involved small numbers of individuals, so any influence of HLA type on TCRB rearrangement remained unresolved. Shorter templates might be favored by PCR, yet because patient and control samples were amplified and corrected together, any such skew would affect both groups equally. Because cDNA was sequenced instead of genomic DNA, activated cells with high expression could be over-represented, although the groups did not differ in activation or CD3 levels. Naive, central memory and regulatory TCRB repertoires appeared to be more alike among patients than among healthy donors. Type 1 diabetes patients showed a moderate but significant shortening of TCRB CDR3 length in all four CD4+ subsets. Patients with type 1 diabetes made fewer insertions and deleted more nucleotides at VDJ recombination sites, implying thymic rearrangement abnormalities.

V is trimmed back by 0 bases and J by 5 bases, and the junction contains 14 bases that no gene match accounts for. The germline V gene yields LGHNA for CDR1 and YSLEER for CDR2. There are 19 amino acids in the CDR3, from cysteine to phenylalanine inclusive. Only the CDR3 DNA is retained, 57 bases long and in frame from the first base. The High Capacity cDNA Reverse Transcription Kit was used to reverse transcribe all of the isolated RNA, meaning that expressed TCRB transcripts were what got sequenced. Deep immunoSEQ sequencing was performed on naive, central memory and regulatory T cell samples, with an average of around 3.5 million total reads per sample. Sorted cells were lysed in RLT buffer, and RNA was extracted using DNase-treated RNeasy Micro or Mini kits according to cell number. To prevent cross-contamination, each cell subset was processed individually, whereas patient and healthy donor samples were processed jointly. Using the immunoSEQ multiplex PCR, TCRB sequences were amplified from cDNA into 87-bp fragments spanning the CDR3 region. Sequencing of the amplicons was done on the Illumina HiSeq platform. Processing in the source paper ran as follows. Synthetic template baselines were used to correct PCR bias computationally, reads within Hamming distance 2 were collapsed together, and singletons that could not be merged were discarded. Reads were aligned to IMGT to assign V, D and J genes, CDR3 length, and insertions or deletions at six rearrangement sites. Clonotype counts were normalized to sorted cell number within each subset before computing true diversity and Gini coefficients with the tcR R package. The overlap coefficient, calculated on TCRB nucleotide sequences, was used to quantify repertoire sharing. Out-of-frame TCRB sequences from naive cells were analyzed as a proxy for the pre-selection repertoire. The immuneACCESS repertoire file appears here via TCRdb, limited to in-frame rearrangements. These files lack a portion of the clones; in checked studies, under half of the deficit traces to unresolved V genes, and the cause of the others is not known. V and J calls and clone size come straight from that table; D and trimming were deduced from the DNA. For this sample the table gives approximately 360,000 clones, of which roughly 13% were detected only once. Together, the top ten hold about 0.01% of the sample.

The sequenced sample consisted of naive CD4+ T cells from blood. In the paper's terms, the cell subset or site label means: true naive CD4+ T cells. This clonotype was obtained from a woman in her late teens or twenties with type 1 diabetes. Rearrangement joined TRBV4-3 to TRBJ1-3; 9 middle bases align to TRBD1. The encoded CDR3 is CASSQDLPQAGQGRNTIYF. The bases are TGCGCCAGCAGCCAAGATCTTCCACAGGCGGGACAGGGTAGAAACACCATATATTTT.